This paragraph reports one T cell receptor (beta chain). In the study's own analysis: Researchers report that nucleated cell counts were estimated from reference gene primer amplification. Method: immunoSEQ multiplex PCR; TCRdb's copy keeps in-frame clones and lacks some. From that table come the V and J calls and clone size; the DNA was used to work out D and trimming. The sample lists about 220,000 clones; 80% to 85% were seen once. This sample was included in a study of blood T cell repertoires in COVID-19. Study as a whole: Donors in the United States, Italy and Spain gave samples during acute or convalescent COVID-19. T cells, B-cell-depleted T cells, or PBMCs provided the cDNA or gDNA that served as material.

In germline, CDR1 is MNHEY, CDR2 SMNVEV (reference sequence). The CDR3 has 12 amino acids. V shed 3 bases and J 7 bases; nucleotides not matched to a gene: 2. Sequencing used peripheral blood. This clonotype originated in a woman aged 30 to 39 who had recovered from COVID-19. This chain links TRBV27 with TRBJ2-5; TRBD2 agrees at 7 bases. CDR3 bases: TGTGCCAGCAGTTTTTCGGGGGGGACCCAGTACTTC. Translating gives CASSFSGGTQYF.